This T cell receptor (beta chain) was recovered during a study of blood T cells in healthy people across ages. This CDR3 has 14 residues. The ends were cut back, 0 bases at V and 5 bases at J, with 11 bases in the middle. Using a J-beta primer mix together with a sample-barcoded 5' primer, a second PCR was run for about 6 to 11 cycles. Every cDNA molecule carried a tag from a template-switch adaptor bearing 12 random nucleotides. Using its own MiXCR run on the 5' RACE reads, TCRdb lists one record per CDR3 protein. The sample has around 1,000,000 distinct CDR3 sequences, about 23% seen once. This clonotype was found a few times. These sequences were also reported in another study, on T cells of mothers and their children.

This TCR derives from a girl under 10 years old in good health. The sequencing sample was made of blood. The chain links TRBV12-3 or TRBV12-4 to TRBJ2-7; the D is unclear. The CDR3 nucleotides read TGTGCCAGCAGTTTAGCGCTCACAGCTGACGAGCAGTACTTC. Its protein product is CASSLALTADEQYF.